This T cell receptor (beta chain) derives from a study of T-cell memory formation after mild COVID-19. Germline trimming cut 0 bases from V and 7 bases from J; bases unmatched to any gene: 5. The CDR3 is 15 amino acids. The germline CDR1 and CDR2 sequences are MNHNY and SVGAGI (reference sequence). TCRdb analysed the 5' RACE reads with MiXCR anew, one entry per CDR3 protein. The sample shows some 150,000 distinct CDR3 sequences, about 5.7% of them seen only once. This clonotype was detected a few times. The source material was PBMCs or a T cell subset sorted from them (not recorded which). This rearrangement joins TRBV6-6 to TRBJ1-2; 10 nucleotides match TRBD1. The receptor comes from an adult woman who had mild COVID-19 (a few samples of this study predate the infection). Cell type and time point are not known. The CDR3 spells CASSYSGQGEGGYTF. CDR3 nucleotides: TGTGCCAGCAGTTACTCTGGACAGGGGGAAGGTGGCTACACCTTC.